This T cell receptor (beta chain) originates from a study of preoperative IRX-2 immunotherapy in early breast cancer. Germline values: CDR1 MNHGY, CDR2 SAAAGT. V was shortened by 7 bases and J by 3 bases, with 10 bases between the two germline ends. This CDR3 comprises 13 residues. Treatment in this sample: preoperative locoregional IRX-2 cytokine immunotherapy. This phase Ib study tested locoregional IRX-2 cytokine immunotherapy given before surgery. Using immunoSEQ multiplex PCR, the repertoire was profiled, and TCRdb retains in-frame clones only, with some absent. The top ten clones hold around 2.1% of a sample with around 88,000 clones, more than 80% of them seen once.

The chain uses TRBV6-8 and TRBJ1-5, with D possibly matching TRBD1 (6 bases). Sequencing used tumor tissue, obtained after IRX-2 immunotherapy. The receptor was isolated from a human donor with breast cancer. CDR3 sequence reads: CASTDSLNQPQHF. For the CDR3, the DNA is TGTGCCAGCACGGACAGCCTCAATCAGCCCCAGCATTTT.